A single sample is the source of the 20 T cell receptor beta chains below, sequenced in a study of human CD8 memory T cell subsets. UMI-labeled 5' RACE yielded the TCR beta libraries. TCRdb reanalyzed the 5' RACE reads and collapses them to one entry per CDR3 protein, without DNA. This sample's table has roughly 17,000 distinct CDR3 sequences. The source material was CD8+ stem-like memory T cells (TSCM and TCM) sorted from PBMCs. Subset reported: stem-like memory CD8 T cells (TSTEM), CCR7+ PD-1- TIGIT-. These receptors were obtained from a human donor in good health.

This chain links TRBV6-5 with TRBJ1-1; checking the TCRdb D call of TRBD1 is not possible without DNA. Germline values: CDR1 MNHEY, CDR2 SVGAGI. The CDR3 spans 16 residues. CDR3 in amino acids: CASSVVPGQGGTEAFF.

The rearrangement links TRBV12-3 or TRBV12-4 to TRBJ2-1; no DNA is available, so the TRBD2 call from TCRdb remains unchecked. The CDR3 has 14 amino acids. The CDR3 sequence: CASSPTSGRALGFF.

V and J are TRBV29-1 and TRBJ2-1; the D gene TCRdb calls, TRBD1, cannot be checked with no DNA. The CDR3 consists of 12 residues. Germline V CDR1 and CDR2: SQVTM, ANQGSEA. CDR3 sequence reads: CSVEGRGYEQFF.

This sequence joins TRBV7-9 and TRBJ2-7. CDR3 length: 11 residues. Per the germline V gene, CDR1 is SEHNR and CDR2 is FQNEAQ (reference sequence). CDR3 residues: CASSRGYEQYF.

The genes are TRBV7-9 and TRBJ2-3. The CDR3 sequence is 13 residues long. Per germline, CDR1 SEHNR and CDR2 FQNEAQ (reference sequence). The CDR3 protein is CASSRETADTQYF.

The chain employs TRBV10-2 and TRBJ1-1; TCRdb's D call of TRBD1 is untestable without DNA. This CDR3 has 12 amino acids. The germline V gene encodes CDR1 WSHSY and CDR2 SAAADI. The CDR3: CASSEGAGIAFF.

The chain combines TRBV27 with TRBJ2-5; TCRdb's assignment of TRBD1 cannot be checked, as there is no DNA. The CDR3 loop spans 15 amino acids. Per germline, CDR1 MNHEY and CDR2 SMNVEV (reference sequence). The CDR3 protein is CASSLGTEPQETQYF.

V gene TRBV3-1 combines with J gene TRBJ1-4; TCRdb calls TRBD1, which cannot be checked without DNA. CDR1 is LGHDT and CDR2 is YNNKEL in the germline V gene (reference sequence). The CDR3 contains 18 residues. This CDR3 reads CASSHRDRLYPGVEKLFF.

The V gene is TRBV7-6, the J gene TRBJ2-2. The CDR3 length is 14 residues. CDR1 and CDR2 from the germline V gene are SGHVS and FNYEAQ. The CDR3 here is CASSLGFGAGELFF.

The chain couples TRBV5-1 to TRBJ1-2; TCRdb designates TRBD1, a call that cannot be tested without DNA. The length of the CDR3 is 16 residues. Germline CDR1 reads SGHRS; CDR2 reads YFSETQ. The CDR3 here is CASSSKGPGTTPGYTF. The full variable domain, completed using reference TRBV5-1 and TRBJ1-2, is KAGVTQTPRYLIKTRGQQVTLSCSPISGHRSVSWYQQTPGQGLQFLFEYFSETQRNKGNFPGRFSGRQFSNSRSEMNVSTLELGDSALYLCASSSKGPGTTPGYTFGSGTRLTVV.

This chain joins TRBV3-1 and TRBJ2-7; TCRdb's D gene call, TRBD1, goes unchecked for lack of DNA. The CDR3 loop spans 17 amino acids. The germline V gene encodes CDR1 LGHDT and CDR2 YNNKEL (reference sequence). The CDR3 is CASSRNYRDRDRYEQYF.

The chain uses TRBV12-3 or TRBV12-4 and TRBJ2-7; TCRdb names TRBD2, which stays unverified in the absence of DNA. CDR3 length equals 14 residues. CDR3 sequence: CASTLAGAGYEQYF.

The chain links TRBV4-1 to TRBJ1-2; the D call of TRBD1 rests on TCRdb alone, since no DNA is present to check it. The V gene's germline CDR1 is MGHRA and CDR2 YSYEKL. The CDR3 contains 16 residues. The CDR3 spells CASSQEQGTLNYGYTF.

This chain uses TRBV29-1 with TRBJ1-2; absent DNA, TCRdb's TRBD1 call cannot be checked. The germline V gene encodes CDR1 SQVTM and CDR2 ANQGSEA. The CDR3 extends over 17 amino acids. The CDR3 loop is CSVDEDRVGGGSYGYTF. Looking up the rest from reference TRBV29-1 and TRBJ1-2 gives the full variable domain: SAVISQKPSRDICQRGTSLTIQCQVDSQVTMMFWYRQQPGQSLTLIATANQGSEATYESGFVIDKFPISRPNLTFSTLTVSNMSPEDSSIYLCSVDEDRVGGGSYGYTFGSGTRLTVV.

The rearrangement joins TRBV19 to TRBJ2-1. This CDR3 contains 14 residues. From germline, CDR1 is LNHDA and CDR2 SQIVND (reference sequence). The CDR3 loop reads CASSLSSTTNEQFF. The whole variable domain, remainder taken from reference TRBV19 and TRBJ2-1, is DGGITQSPKYLFRKEGQNVTLSCEQNLNHDAMYWYRQDPGQGLRLIYYSQIVNDFQKGDIAEGYSVSREKKESFPLTVTSAQKNPTAFYLCASSLSSTTNEQFFGPGTRLTVL.

The V gene is TRBV5-6, the J gene TRBJ2-7; TCRdb names TRBD1, which stays unverified in the absence of DNA. The CDR3 loop spans 14 amino acids. Germline CDR1 SGHDT, CDR2 YYEEEE. Here the CDR3 reads CASSFGTAAYEQYF.

V is TRBV7-6 and J is TRBJ2-7; TCRdb's D call, TRBD1, is unchecked because there is no DNA. Germline CDR1 and CDR2: SGHVS and FNYEAQ. The CDR3 covers 14 residues. The CDR3 loop reads CASSLGGAPLEQYF.

This chain uses TRBV4-1 with TRBJ1-1; checking the TCRdb D call of TRBD1 is not possible without DNA. Per the germline V gene, CDR1 is MGHRA and CDR2 is YSYEKL. The CDR3 consists of 15 residues. The CDR3 loop is CASSQGGVTGEGAFF.

V gene TRBV28 combines with J gene TRBJ1-1; TCRdb lists TRBD1, though no DNA is available to test this call. Germline loops: CDR1 MDHEN, CDR2 SYDVKM. The CDR3 is made up of 13 amino acids. The CDR3 is CASSLGQQTEAFF.

This sequence joins TRBV6-2 or TRBV6-3 and TRBJ2-7; the TCRdb D gene call, TRBD2, has no DNA to confirm it. There are 14 residues in the CDR3. Per the germline V gene, CDR1 is MNHEY and CDR2 is SVGEGT. The CDR3 protein is CASSSLAGGDEQYF.